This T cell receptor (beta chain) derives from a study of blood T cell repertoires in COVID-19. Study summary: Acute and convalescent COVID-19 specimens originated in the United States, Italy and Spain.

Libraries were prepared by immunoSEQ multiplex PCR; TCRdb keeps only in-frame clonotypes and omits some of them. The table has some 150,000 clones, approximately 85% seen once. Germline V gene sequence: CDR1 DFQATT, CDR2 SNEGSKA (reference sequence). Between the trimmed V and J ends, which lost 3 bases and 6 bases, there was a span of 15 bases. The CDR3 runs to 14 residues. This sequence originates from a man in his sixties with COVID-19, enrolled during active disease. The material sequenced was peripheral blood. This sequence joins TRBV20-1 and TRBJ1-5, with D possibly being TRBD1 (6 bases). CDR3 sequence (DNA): TGCAGTGCTAGTTCGGGGGGCCCGGCTCAGCCCCAGCATTTT. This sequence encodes CSASSGGPAQPQHF.